Listed below are T cell receptor beta chains from one sample, sequenced in a study of cytomegalovirus exposure and HLA in healthy donors. Clones were sequenced by immunoSEQ multiplex PCR, and TCRdb holds only the in-frame ones, with some missing. The data contain over 50,000 clones, just under 85% of them seen just once; the ten biggest clones take up about 1.5%. Sequencing input: PBMCs. The receptors derive from a man aged 40-50 years in good health and CMV-seronegative. Both conserved end residues are part of each CDR3. D genes are given only for firm matches. Expanded clones are given a class, and other clones once, few, many or no size at all.

j_call d_call v_call clone_size cdr3_nt cdr3_aa
TRBJ2-5 - TRBV19 - TGTGCCAGTAGTAATGGGCAGGTACCATATCAAGAGACCCAGTACTTC CASSNGQVPYQETQYF
TRBJ1-2 TRBD1 TRBV28 once TGTGCCAGCAGTTTAACGGGCAGGGGGCATGGCTACACCTTC CASSLTGRGHGYTF
TRBJ2-7 TRBD1 TRBV11-3 - TGTGCCAGCAGCTTAGTTTCTGGACAGGTCTACGAGCAGTACTTC CASSLVSGQVYEQYF
TRBJ2-1 TRBD1 TRBV10-3 medium-sized TGTGCCATCAGAAGTGACAGGGGAGACAATGAGCAGTTCTTC CAIRSDRGDNEQFF
TRBJ1-2 - TRBV6-5 few TGTGCCAGCAGTTATTATGGGGGGGATGGCTACACCTTC CASSYYGGDGYTF
TRBJ1-2 - TRBV11-2 - TGTGCCAGCAGCTTAGGTATAGGGGAATCTTCTGGCTACACCTTC CASSLGIGESSGYTF
TRBJ1-6 TRBD1 TRBV5-6 - TGTGCCAGCAGCTTGGGGGCGGACAGGAGCAAGCCCCTCCACTTT CASSLGADRSKPLHF
TRBJ1-1 - TRBV19 - TGTGCCAGTTCAATTTCAGGGCCACCTACCACTGAAGCTTTCTTT CASSISGPPTTEAFF
TRBJ1-5 - TRBV28 - TGTGCCAGCAGTTTAGGTGGAGGGTTAAGGGGTCAGCCCCAGCATTTT CASSLGGGLRGQPQHF
TRBJ1-4 TRBD1 TRBV9 - TGTGCCAGCAGCGTAGATCCCCCCGGGACAGGGAATGAAAAACTGTTTTTT CASSVDPPGTGNEKLFF
TRBJ1-5 - TRBV19 - TGTGCCAGTAGAGAATGGGCAGGGTTCAATCAGCCCCAGCATTTT CASREWAGFNQPQHF
TRBJ2-2 TRBD1 TRBV5-1 once TGCGCCAGCAGCTTGGTGCAGGGGGCCACCGGGGAGCTGTTTTTT CASSLVQGATGELFF
TRBJ2-6 TRBD1 TRBV19 - TGTGCCAGTAGTAGCCGGACAGGGGGAGCCAACGTCCTGACTTTC CASSSRTGGANVLTF
TRBJ1-6 - TRBV21-1 - TGTGCCAGCAGCAAACGGGACAGGTCCTATAATTCACCCCTCCACTTT CASSKRDRSYNSPLHF
TRBJ2-7 TRBD2 TRBV16 - TGTGCCAGCAGCCAACCCGGGACTAGGGGAGGCTCCTACGAGCAGTACTTC CASSQPGTRGGSYEQYF
TRBJ1-6 - TRBV29-1 - TGCAGCGTTTTAGAGTCATCGGGGACACCCCTCCACTTT CSVLESSGTPLHF
TRBJ1-1 - TRBV2 - TGTGCCAGCAACCCCGGGGGGGGTTCTATCACTGAAGCTTTCTTT CASNPGGGSITEAFF
TRBJ1-3 - TRBV7-9 - TGTGCCAGCAGCTTCCGACAGATCTCTGGAAACACCATATATTTT CASSFRQISGNTIYF
TRBJ2-3 TRBD1 TRBV7-9 - TGTGCCAGCAGCCAGGGGGAATCAGGGATACCTAGCACAGATACGCAGTATTTT CASSQGESGIPSTDTQYF
TRBJ1-4 TRBD1 TRBV5-4 - TGTGCCAGCAGCGATGGACAGGGGATTCTCACTAATGAAAAACTGTTTTTT CASSDGQGILTNEKLFF
TRBJ1-6 - TRBV7-9 - TGTGCCAGCAGCTTGAAAACAGGGCCGAGCTCCTATAATTCACCCCTCCACTTT CASSLKTGPSSYNSPLHF
TRBJ1-1 TRBD1 TRBV12-5 - TGTGCTAGTGGTTTGTGGACAGGGCTGAACACTGAAGCTTTCTTT CASGLWTGLNTEAFF
TRBJ2-5 TRBD2 TRBV7-9 - TGTGCCAGCAGCTTGGGACTAGCGCAAGAGACCCAGTACTTC CASSLGLAQETQYF
TRBJ1-4 - TRBV30 - TGTGCCTGGGGGCCCCCGGGGTTGCCTAATGAAAAACTGTTTTTT CAWGPPGLPNEKLFF
TRBJ1-1 - TRBV7-2 - TGTGCCAGCAGCACCAGAAGGACAGTTGGTGAAGCTTTCTTT CASSTRRTVGEAFF
TRBJ2-1 TRBD2 TRBV7-9 - TGTGCCAGCAGCTTCAAAAGACTAGCGGGGGCCCCTTACAATGAGCAGTTCTTC CASSFKRLAGAPYNEQFF
TRBJ2-3 TRBD1 TRBV4-3 - TGCGCCAGCAGCCAAGGGGGACAGGGGGCCTTAGATACGCAGTATTTT CASSQGGQGALDTQYF
TRBJ1-5 - TRBV6-5 medium-sized TGTGCCAGCAGTTCCCGGGGGACGCGAAATCAGCCCCAGCATTTT CASSSRGTRNQPQHF
TRBJ1-6 - TRBV19 - TGTGCCAGTAGGGTTGGGGGGGTAGATTCACCCCTCCACTTT CASRVGGVDSPLHF
TRBJ2-3 - TRBV7-8 - TGTGCCAGCAGCTTAGCCCCCCCCGAGGATACGCAGTATTTT CASSLAPPEDTQYF
TRBJ1-1 - TRBV6-5 - TGTGCCAGCAGTAAGAGGCGCGGGGGGACTGAAGCTTTCTTT CASSKRRGGTEAFF
TRBJ1-1 TRBD1 TRBV19 once TGTGCCAGTAGTATCGGGACAGGGACAGGCACTGAAGCTTTCTTT CASSIGTGTGTEAFF
TRBJ2-7 - TRBV4-3 - TGCGCCAGCAGCCAAGATACTCTTAGCGTTGGGCGACAGTACTTC CASSQDTLSVGRQYF
TRBJ1-1 TRBD1 TRBV2 - TGTGCCAGCAGTCCTCTGGGACAGTTGAACACTGAAGCTTTCTTT CASSPLGQLNTEAFF
TRBJ2-3 - TRBV9 - TGTGCCAGCAGCCCGTCCCCAGGGGTGGCAGATACGCAGTATTTT CASSPSPGVADTQYF
TRBJ1-2 - TRBV4-1 - TGCGCCAGCAGCCAAGAAATGGCACTCGGGACTCTTAACTATGGCTACACCTTC CASSQEMALGTLNYGYTF
TRBJ1-5 - TRBV6-1 few TGTGCCAGCAGTGAAGGACAGTTTAGCAATCAGCCCCAGCATTTT CASSEGQFSNQPQHF
TRBJ1-1 - TRBV6-1 - TGTGCCAGCAGTCCAGGGGTTGAACCCACTGAAGCTTTCTTT CASSPGVEPTEAFF
TRBJ1-3 TRBD1 TRBV6-6 - TGTGCCAGCAGTCTAACGGACAGGGGATCTGGAAACACCATATATTTT CASSLTDRGSGNTIYF
TRBJ2-6 - TRBV30 - TGTGCCTGGAGTTTGGGCAGGGACTGGGCCGGGGCCAACGTCCTGACTTTC CAWSLGRDWAGANVLTF